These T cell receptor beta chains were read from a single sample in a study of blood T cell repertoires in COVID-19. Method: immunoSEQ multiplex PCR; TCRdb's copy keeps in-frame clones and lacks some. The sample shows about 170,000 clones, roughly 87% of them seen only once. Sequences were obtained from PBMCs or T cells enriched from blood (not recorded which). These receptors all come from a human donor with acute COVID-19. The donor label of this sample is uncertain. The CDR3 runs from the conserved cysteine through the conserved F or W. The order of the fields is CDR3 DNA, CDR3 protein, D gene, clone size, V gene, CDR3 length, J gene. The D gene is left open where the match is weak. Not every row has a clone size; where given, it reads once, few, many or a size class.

TGTGCCTCCCGGGGACGGGGGAGCACAGATACGCAGTATTTT,CASRGRGSTDTQYF,.,.,TRBV2,14,TRBJ2-3
TGTGCCAGCAGCTCTTCTAGCGTATCCTACAATGAGCAGTTCTTC,CASSSSSVSYNEQFF,.,.,TRBV6-5,15,TRBJ2-1
TGCGCCAGCAGCCGGCCGGGACAGGGAACCGAGCAGTACTTC,CASSRPGQGTEQYF,TRBD1,.,TRBV5-1,14,TRBJ2-7
TGCAGCGTTGGAGACGGGGCTTTCTTT,CSVGDGAFF,.,.,TRBV29-1,9,TRBJ1-1
TGTGCCAGCAGCTTAGGGACTAGCTGGGATACGCAGTATTTT,CASSLGTSWDTQYF,TRBD2,.,TRBV11-2,14,TRBJ2-3
TGTGCCAGCAAGTTTAGGACAGGGTCCTACAATGAGCAGTTCTTC,CASKFRTGSYNEQFF,TRBD1,.,TRBV6-6,15,TRBJ2-1
TGTGCCAGCAGTTATATGGGCCACGAGCAGTACTTC,CASSYMGHEQYF,.,.,TRBV6-2/TRBV6-3,12,TRBJ2-7
TGTGCCAGCAGTGGCGACAGGGGGAATGAGCAGTTCTTC,CASSGDRGNEQFF,TRBD1,.,TRBV6-4,13,TRBJ2-1
TGTGCCAGCAGCTTGGGACACCGCACAGATACGCAGTATTTT,CASSLGHRTDTQYF,.,.,TRBV7-3,14,TRBJ2-3
TGTGCCAGCAGCTTGGAGGGCGCTGAAGCTTTCTTT,CASSLEGAEAFF,.,.,TRBV7-9,12,TRBJ1-1
TGTGCCAGTACGGGGGGCCCCTATGGCTACACCTTC,CASTGGPYGYTF,.,.,TRBV19,12,TRBJ1-2
TGTGCCAGCAGCCAATTGGCGGGGGGGGTTTATGGCTACACCTTC,CASSQLAGGVYGYTF,.,.,TRBV3-1/TRBV3-2,15,TRBJ1-2
TGTGCCAGCAGTCGTCGACAGGGCCATCAGTTCTTC,CASSRRQGHQFF,TRBD1,.,TRBV6-2/TRBV6-3,12,TRBJ2-1
TGTGCCACCAGTGACTCTCTGGGGACAGGGAACACCGGGGAGCTGTTTTTT,CATSDSLGTGNTGELFF,TRBD1,.,TRBV24-1,17,TRBJ2-2
TGTGCCAGCAGTCCGGACAGGGCAGGTTTCCAGCAGTACTTC,CASSPDRAGFQQYF,TRBD1,.,TRBV2,14,TRBJ2-7
TGTGCCAGCAGCCTAAACAGGGGTGGGTACACTGAAGCTTTCTTT,CASSLNRGGYTEAFF,TRBD1,.,TRBV7-9,15,TRBJ1-1
TGCGCCAGCAGCCTTCGAGATACGCAGTATTTT,CASSLRDTQYF,.,.,TRBV4-1,11,TRBJ2-3
TGTGCCAGCAGCCAACTGACAGGGTTCGTGGAGACCCAGTACTTC,CASSQLTGFVETQYF,TRBD1,.,TRBV5-4,15,TRBJ2-5
TGTGCCAGCAGCCTGGACTCCCAACCATTCTACGAGCAGTACTTC,CASSLDSQPFYEQYF,.,.,TRBV11-2,15,TRBJ2-7
TGTGCCAGCAGTAGTAGCCGGGGCGGGGTGACGGGCTACACCTTC,CASSSSRGGVTGYTF,.,.,TRBV6-5,15,TRBJ1-2
TGCGCCAGCAGCCAAGAATCCCGGGACAGGGGGCTAAACACTGAAGCTTTCTTT,CASSQESRDRGLNTEAFF,TRBD1,.,TRBV4-1,18,TRBJ1-1
TGCGCCAGCAGCCAAAACCCAGGGGGCTCTGGAAACACCATATATTTT,CASSQNPGGSGNTIYF,TRBD1,.,TRBV5-1,16,TRBJ1-3
TGTGCCAGCGGAAGGGACAGGGGTTACGAGCAGTACTTC,CASGRDRGYEQYF,TRBD1,.,TRBV9,13,TRBJ2-7
TGTGCCAGCAGTCCCGACATAAACACCATATATTTT,CASSPDINTIYF,.,.,TRBV12-3/TRBV12-4,12,TRBJ1-3
TGCGCCAGCAGCCAAGTTGACACCCGGAGGGGAAACATTCAGTACTTC,CASSQVDTRRGNIQYF,.,.,TRBV4-1,16,TRBJ2-4
TGTGCCAGCAGTTTAGGTAGCGGGGGACAGACCCAGTACTTC,CASSLGSGGQTQYF,TRBD2,.,TRBV28,14,TRBJ2-5
TGCGCCAGCAGCTTCGGACAGGGGGGAGATACGCAGTATTTT,CASSFGQGGDTQYF,TRBD1,once,TRBV5-1,14,TRBJ2-3
TGTGCCAGCAGCGCCCGGGACAGGCTCTATGGGGGATCACCCCTCCACTTT,CASSARDRLYGGSPLHF,TRBD1,.,TRBV9,17,TRBJ1-6
TGTGCCAGCTCACCCCAAAATAGGAGGGTCCAAGAGACCCAGTACTTC,CASSPQNRRVQETQYF,.,.,TRBV18,16,TRBJ2-5
TGTGCCAGCAGCCGCACTGCGGCAGATACGCAGTATTTT,CASSRTAADTQYF,.,.,TRBV7-8,13,TRBJ2-3
TGTGCCAGCAGTGATGCGGCGAGCTCCTACGAGCAGTACTTC,CASSDAASSYEQYF,.,.,TRBV25-1,14,TRBJ2-7
TGTGCCAGCAGCTTCCGGACAGGTTTGTCTGAAGCTTTCTTT,CASSFRTGLSEAFF,TRBD1,.,TRBV7-9,14,TRBJ1-1
TGTGCCTGGACCTGGGGGCGCGTTGGGAATGAGCAGTTCTTC,CAWTWGRVGNEQFF,.,.,TRBV30,14,TRBJ2-1
TGTGCCAGCAGTGACATGGGCAGGTATGCCCCCATCTCTGGAAACACCATATATTTT,CASSDMGRYAPISGNTIYF,.,.,TRBV2,19,TRBJ1-3
TGTGCCAGCAGCTTCGACTACTGGGATGAAGCTTTCTTT,CASSFDYWDEAFF,.,once,TRBV11-2,13,TRBJ1-1
TGTGCCAGCAGTTTCTTAACCGACAGGGGAGGTTGGGGCTACACCTTC,CASSFLTDRGGWGYTF,TRBD1,.,TRBV27,16,TRBJ1-2
TGCGCCAGCAGCCCCGGGGATAGTGCGGAAAAACTGTTTTTT,CASSPGDSAEKLFF,.,.,TRBV5-1,14,TRBJ1-4
TGTGCTAGTGGAGGGGCCGAGCAGTACTTC,CASGGAEQYF,.,.,TRBV12-5,10,TRBJ2-7
TGTGCCAGTACGACGGGGAACACTGAAGCTTTCTTT,CASTTGNTEAFF,.,.,TRBV19,12,TRBJ1-1
TGTGCCAGCAGCGGACAGGGTGGGTCCACTGAAGCTTTCTTT,CASSGQGGSTEAFF,TRBD1,.,TRBV2,14,TRBJ1-1
TGTGCCAGCTCACCGGGGACTGTCATAGCCAAAAACATTCAGTACTTC,CASSPGTVIAKNIQYF,.,.,TRBV18,16,TRBJ2-4
TGTGCCAGCTCACCGACACGAGCACCGAGCAATCAGCCCCAGCATTTT,CASSPTRAPSNQPQHF,.,.,TRBV18,16,TRBJ1-5
TGCGCCAGCAGTGAAGTCTTAGGGGGTTGGTGGAATTATGGCTACACCTTC,CASSEVLGGWWNYGYTF,.,.,TRBV10-1,17,TRBJ1-2
TGTGCCAGCAGCGTAGGTTCGGACTCGGCTGAAGCTTTCTTT,CASSVGSDSAEAFF,.,.,TRBV9,14,TRBJ1-1
TGTGCCAGCAGCTTAGTGGGCAGACGCAATCAGCCCCAGCATTTT,CASSLVGRRNQPQHF,.,.,TRBV7-9,15,TRBJ1-5
TGCAGCGTTGTGGGACTTGGAACAGATACGCAGTATTTT,CSVVGLGTDTQYF,.,.,TRBV29-1,13,TRBJ2-3
TGTGCCAGCAGTGAAGTTGTAGGGACATGGTATGGCTACACCTTC,CASSEVVGTWYGYTF,.,.,TRBV6-1,15,TRBJ1-2
TGTGCCAGCGTTAGCCCCTTCCTATACAATGAGCAGTTCTTC,CASVSPFLYNEQFF,.,.,TRBV7-2,14,TRBJ2-1
TGCGCCAGCAGCCAAGATCGGACAGGCTCGGAGCAGTACTTC,CASSQDRTGSEQYF,TRBD1,.,TRBV4-3,14,TRBJ2-7
TGTGCCAGCAGCCAAGATCGGGTAGCGGGGGACCAAGAGACCCAGTACTTC,CASSQDRVAGDQETQYF,TRBD2,.,TRBV3-1/TRBV3-2,17,TRBJ2-5
TGTGCCAGCAGTTACGGGCCCCGTGCGTGGGAGACCCAGTACTTC,CASSYGPRAWETQYF,.,.,TRBV6-5,15,TRBJ2-5
TGCGCCAGCAGCGCCCGGACAGGGGGCGGGGAGACCCAGTACTTC,CASSARTGGGETQYF,TRBD1,.,TRBV4-3,15,TRBJ2-5
TGTGCCAGCAGTAGGGACAGTATAAGGGATAATTCACCCCTCCACTTT,CASSRDSIRDNSPLHF,TRBD1,.,TRBV27,16,TRBJ1-6